Following are 4 T cell receptor beta chains from one sample sequenced in a study of response to subunit inactivated influenza vaccine. MiXCR was run by TCRdb on the RT-PCR reads, yielding one entry per CDR3 protein. The table lists about 190,000 distinct CDR3 sequences, 13% to 15% of them singletons. Source: CD8+ T cells sorted from PBMCs, taken 4 to 6 days after vaccination. Receptors were obtained from a man between 50 and 59 years old who received an inactivated influenza vaccine.

This clonotype turned up a few times. J is TRBJ2-1 and V is TRBV7-9; D is undetermined. V lost 7 bases, J lost 12 bases, and 19 bases lay in between. CDR1 SEHNR and CDR2 FQNEAQ come from the germline V gene (reference sequence). CDR3 size: 13 residues. The CDR3 sequence is CASNPPNVRWQFF. CDR3 DNA sequence: TGTGCCAGCAATCCTCCCAACGTACGTTGGCAGTTCTTC.

The chain recombines TRBV5-6 with TRBJ1-2; D gene ambiguous. CDR1 SGHDT and CDR2 YYEEEE come from the germline V gene. There are 14 residues in the CDR3. The ends were cut back, 0 bases at V and 0 bases at J, with 6 bases in the middle. The CDR3 DNA reads as TGTGCCAGCAGCTTGGTAGAGGCTAACTATGGCTACACCTTC. Encoded protein: CASSLVEANYGYTF.

V gene TRBV3-1 combines with J gene TRBJ2-2; D may match TRBD1 or TRBD2 (5 bases each). In germline, CDR1 is LGHDT, CDR2 YNNKEL (reference sequence). V was pared by 0 bases and J by 7 bases, with 12 bases between. The CDR3 runs 15 residues. CDR3 nucleotides: TGTGCCAGCAGCCAAGATCGGTGGGGGATCGGGGAGCTGTTTTTT. This translates into CASSQDRWGIGELFF.

This clonotype was observed many times. V gene TRBV12-3 or TRBV12-4 combines with J gene TRBJ2-7; 8 nucleotides align to TRBD2. V gave up 3 bases and J gave up 5 bases; unmatched junction bases: 12. The CDR3 is 16 amino acids. In nucleotides, the CDR3 is TGTGCCAGCAGTTTGGGACTAGTTGGTGGTGTCGACGAGCAGTACTTC. Protein: CASSLGLVGGVDEQYF.